The rows below give T cell receptor beta chains drawn from one sample of a study of beta chain features in type 1 diabetes. Method: immunoSEQ multiplex PCR; TCRdb's copy keeps in-frame clones and lacks some. The sample holds 250,000 to 350,000 clones; around 15% are singletons and the top ten take less than 0.02%. Material: naive CD4+ T cells from blood. The receptors stem from a man aged 25 to 45 with type 1 diabetes. CDR3s include the opening cysteine and the closing phenylalanine or tryptophan. A D gene is named only where the DNA matches it firmly. Size is omitted from some rows. Given values are once, few, many or a class for expanded clones.

J gene: TRBJ2-2; clone size: few; CDR3 length: 14; V gene: TRBV30; D gene: TRBD2; CDR3 DNA: TGTGCCTGGTTAGCGGGAGCGAACACCGGGGAGCTGTTTTTT; CDR3 protein: CAWLAGANTGELFF
J gene: TRBJ1-1; clone size: .; CDR3 length: 16; V gene: TRBV5-4; D gene: .; CDR3 DNA: TGTGCCAGCAGCTTGGCCCAAGTAGGCAGGGGAAGTCGGGCTTTCTTT; CDR3 protein: CASSLAQVGRGSRAFF
J gene: TRBJ2-5; clone size: few; CDR3 length: 17; V gene: TRBV7-3; D gene: .; CDR3 DNA: TGTGCCAGCAGCCCCGGACCCGGGGGTCAATTTCAAGAGACCCAGTACTTC; CDR3 protein: CASSPGPGGQFQETQYF
J gene: TRBJ2-7; clone size: few; CDR3 length: 20; V gene: TRBV28; D gene: TRBD2; CDR3 DNA: TGTGCCAGCAGTTTTTCCTTGTCTCCTTATAGCGGGGAGAGCTCCTACGAGCAGTACTTC; CDR3 protein: CASSFSLSPYSGESSYEQYF
J gene: TRBJ2-1; clone size: .; CDR3 length: 15; V gene: TRBV6-5; D gene: TRBD2; CDR3 DNA: TGTGCCAGCAGTTCACATAGCGGGGGATACAATGAGCAGTTCTTC; CDR3 protein: CASSSHSGGYNEQFF
J gene: TRBJ2-2; clone size: few; CDR3 length: 13; V gene: TRBV19; D gene: .; CDR3 DNA: TGTGCCAGTAGTCTAGGCGTGAGCGGGGAGCTGTTTTTT; CDR3 protein: CASSLGVSGELFF
J gene: TRBJ2-7; clone size: .; CDR3 length: 13; V gene: TRBV6-1; D gene: TRBD1; CDR3 DNA: TGTGCCAGCAGTAAACAGGGGTTTTACGAGCAGTACTTC; CDR3 protein: CASSKQGFYEQYF
J gene: TRBJ2-1; clone size: once; CDR3 length: 15; V gene: TRBV2; D gene: TRBD1; CDR3 DNA: TGTGCCAGCAGTTACCAGGGGGCATATGGCAATGAGCAGTTCTTC; CDR3 protein: CASSYQGAYGNEQFF
J gene: TRBJ2-5; clone size: .; CDR3 length: 13; V gene: TRBV18; D gene: .; CDR3 DNA: TGTGCCAGCTCACGTTCTTTTCAAGAGACCCAGTACTTC; CDR3 protein: CASSRSFQETQYF
J gene: TRBJ2-7; clone size: .; CDR3 length: 14; V gene: TRBV7-9; D gene: TRBD1; CDR3 DNA: TGTGCCAGCAGCCCACGGGACAGGGGGTACGAGCAGTACTTC; CDR3 protein: CASSPRDRGYEQYF
J gene: TRBJ2-7; clone size: few; CDR3 length: 14; V gene: TRBV19; D gene: TRBD2; CDR3 DNA: TGTGCCAGTAGGACTAGCGCCCGGTTGGGCGAGCAGTACTTC; CDR3 protein: CASRTSARLGEQYF
J gene: TRBJ2-7; clone size: .; CDR3 length: 12; V gene: TRBV7-9; D gene: .; CDR3 DNA: TGTGCCAGCAGCCCCCGGGGAGACGAGCAGTACTTC; CDR3 protein: CASSPRGDEQYF
J gene: TRBJ2-5; clone size: .; CDR3 length: 11; V gene: TRBV29-1; D gene: TRBD2; CDR3 DNA: TGCAGCGTTGGGGAGGGGGAGACCCAGTACTTC; CDR3 protein: CSVGEGETQYF
J gene: TRBJ2-4; clone size: .; CDR3 length: 15; V gene: TRBV7-2; D gene: TRBD1; CDR3 DNA: TGTGCCAGCAGCATCCGGACAGGAACTAAAAACATTCAGTACTTC; CDR3 protein: CASSIRTGTKNIQYF
J gene: TRBJ2-7; clone size: .; CDR3 length: 16; V gene: TRBV29-1; D gene: .; CDR3 DNA: TGCAGCGTTGAAGATGGGGAGATCTGGGGTACCTACGAGCAGTACTTC; CDR3 protein: CSVEDGEIWGTYEQYF
J gene: TRBJ2-5; clone size: few; CDR3 length: 16; V gene: TRBV12-5; D gene: TRBD2; CDR3 DNA: TGTGCTAGTGGTTCCTCGGGACTAGCGGGAGAAGAGACCCAGTACTTC; CDR3 protein: CASGSSGLAGEETQYF
J gene: TRBJ1-2; clone size: .; CDR3 length: 17; V gene: TRBV21-1; D gene: .; CDR3 DNA: TGTGCCAGCAGCAAATTTGTCTTGTCCTGCCAAGATCGGGGCTACACCTTC; CDR3 protein: CASSKFVLSCQDRGYTF
J gene: TRBJ2-1; clone size: few; CDR3 length: 17; V gene: TRBV5-6; D gene: TRBD1; CDR3 DNA: TGTGCCAGCAGCTTGGAACCCGGGACAGAGACCTACAATGAGCAGTTCTTC; CDR3 protein: CASSLEPGTETYNEQFF
J gene: TRBJ1-1; clone size: few; CDR3 length: 15; V gene: TRBV6-5; D gene: .; CDR3 DNA: TGTGCCAGCAGACCCCGTAGGACAGCGAACACTGAAGCTTTCTTT; CDR3 protein: CASRPRRTANTEAFF
J gene: TRBJ2-7; clone size: few; CDR3 length: 14; V gene: TRBV19; D gene: .; CDR3 DNA: TGTGCCAGTAGCAATACCGGGGGAACCTACGAGCAGTACTTC; CDR3 protein: CASSNTGGTYEQYF